This is a list of T cell receptor beta chains from one sample in a study of T-cell reconstitution after alpha-beta-depleted transplantation in children. TCRdb reanalysed the PCR reads using MiXCR and keeps one entry per CDR3 protein. The data show about 980,000 distinct CDR3 sequences, roughly 29% seen once. The specimen comprised PBMCs, mostly from graft donor cells, sampled 360 days after TCRalphabeta/CD19-depleted stem cell transplant. The receptors were sampled from a boy in the first two years of life who had a stem cell transplant for SCID, so the T cells may come from the graft donor. Both conserved end residues are part of each CDR3. The order of the fields is V gene, clone size, D gene, J gene, CDR3 protein, CDR3 DNA. D genes are given only for firm matches. For some rows the clone size is stated as once, few or many, or as a class when expanded; others skip it.

TRBV5-1	-	TRBD1	TRBJ2-7	CASSLSGTDYEQYF	TGCGCCAGCAGCTTGTCCGGGACAGACTACGAGCAGTACTTC
TRBV11-2	few	-	TRBJ2-3	CASRRGETDTQYF	TGTGCCAGCAGGAGGGGGGAGACAGATACGCAGTATTTT
TRBV12-3/TRBV12-4	-	-	TRBJ1-5	CASSSDRLRQPQHF	TGTGCCAGCAGTTCCGACAGGTTACGACAGCCCCAGCATTTT
TRBV4-1	few	-	TRBJ1-5	CASSLEPYSNQPQHF	TGCGCCAGCAGCCTGGAACCCTATAGCAATCAGCCCCAGCATTTT
TRBV21-1	-	-	TRBJ2-7	CASSKEGSGVSYEQYF	TGTGCCAGCAGCAAAGAAGGTAGCGGGGTCTCCTACGAGCAGTACTTC
TRBV12-3/TRBV12-4	few	-	TRBJ2-1	CASTMGGPSYNEQFF	TGTGCCAGCACCATGGGGGGTCCTTCCTACAATGAGCAGTTCTTC
TRBV2	-	-	TRBJ2-3	CASSTRGGYTDTQYF	TGTGCCAGCAGTACCCGCGGGGGCTACACAGATACGCAGTATTTT
TRBV15	-	-	TRBJ1-5	CATSRKGSLFQPQHF	TGTGCCACCAGCAGGAAGGGAAGCCTTTTTCAGCCCCAGCATTTT
TRBV7-6	-	-	TRBJ2-7	CASSLRWGEQYF	TGTGCCAGCAGCTTACGGTGGGGCGAGCAGTACTTC
TRBV28	few	-	TRBJ2-3	CASSFEAGPGASDTQYF	TGTGCCAGCAGTTTCGAGGCCGGGCCAGGAGCGTCGGATACGCAGTATTTT